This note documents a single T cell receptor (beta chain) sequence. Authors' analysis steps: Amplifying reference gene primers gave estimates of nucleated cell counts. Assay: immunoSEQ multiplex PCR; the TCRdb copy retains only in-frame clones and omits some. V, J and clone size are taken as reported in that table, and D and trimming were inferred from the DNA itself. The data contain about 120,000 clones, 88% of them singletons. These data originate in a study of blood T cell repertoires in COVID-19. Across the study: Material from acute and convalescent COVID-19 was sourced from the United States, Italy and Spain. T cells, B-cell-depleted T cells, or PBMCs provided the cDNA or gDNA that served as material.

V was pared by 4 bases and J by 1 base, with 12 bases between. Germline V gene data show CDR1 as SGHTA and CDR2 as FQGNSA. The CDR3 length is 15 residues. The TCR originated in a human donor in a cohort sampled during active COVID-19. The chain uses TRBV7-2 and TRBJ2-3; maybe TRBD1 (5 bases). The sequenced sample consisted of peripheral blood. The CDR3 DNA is TGTGCCAGCAGCTCTTCAGGGTGGGGCACAGATACGCAGTATTTT. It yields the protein CASSSSGWGTDTQYF.